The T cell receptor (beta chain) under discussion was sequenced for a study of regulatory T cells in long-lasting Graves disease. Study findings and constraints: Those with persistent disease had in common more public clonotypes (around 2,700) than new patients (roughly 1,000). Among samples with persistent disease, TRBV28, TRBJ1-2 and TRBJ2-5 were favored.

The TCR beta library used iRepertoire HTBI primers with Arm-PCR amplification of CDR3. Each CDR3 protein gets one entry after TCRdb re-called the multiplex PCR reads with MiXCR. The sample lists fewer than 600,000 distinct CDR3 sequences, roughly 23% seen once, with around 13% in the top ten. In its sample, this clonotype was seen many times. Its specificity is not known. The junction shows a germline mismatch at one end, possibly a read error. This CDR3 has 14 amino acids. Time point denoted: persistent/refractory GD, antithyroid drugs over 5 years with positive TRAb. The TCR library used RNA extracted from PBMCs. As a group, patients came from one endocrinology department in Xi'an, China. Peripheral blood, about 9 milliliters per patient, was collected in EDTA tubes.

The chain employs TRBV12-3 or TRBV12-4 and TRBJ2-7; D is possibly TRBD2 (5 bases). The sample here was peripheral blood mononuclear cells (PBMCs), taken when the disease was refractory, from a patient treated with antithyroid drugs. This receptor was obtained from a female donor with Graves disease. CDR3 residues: CASSLVEDSYEQYF. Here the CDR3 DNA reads TGTGCCAGCAGCTTAGTGGAGGATAGCTACGAGCAGTACTTC.